This TCR beta chain was captured by sequencing in a study of T cells in narcolepsy. Study as a whole: Donors had narcolepsy type 1 or type 2, or were healthy controls. Study-wide results and limits: HCRT-specific and TRIB2-specific autoreactive clonotypes appeared among same-patient CSF and blood CD4+ clonotypes. In some patient and control memory CD4+ samples, autoreactive clones were absent.

Remarks on this clone: Antigen unknown.

The CDR3 is 15 amino acids. Germline values: CDR1 SGHRS, CDR2 YFSETQ. V lost 0 bases, J lost 1 base, and 10 bases lay in between. Clones were sequenced by immunoSEQ multiplex PCR, and TCRdb holds only the in-frame ones, with some missing. The data show some 29,000 clones, 70% to 90% seen once. V and J are TRBV5-1 and TRBJ1-1; D may be TRBD1 (5 bases). Input material: memory (CD45RA-) CD4+ T cells from blood. The receptor was derived from a human donor in good health. CDR3: CASSLVTGSNTEAFF. The CDR3 DNA sequence: TGCGCCAGCAGCTTGGTTACAGGATCGAACACTGAAGCTTTCTTT.